Each of the 23 T cell receptor beta chains below was sequenced from the same sample in a study of regulatory dendritic cells for organ transplantation. Allogeneic regulatory or mature dendritic cells were co-cultured for 4 to 6 days with CFSE-labeled sorted T cells at 1:10. Which antigens these TCRs recognize remains unknown. Repertoires were generated with immunoSEQ multiplex PCR, while TCRdb's copy carries only in-frame clones and drops some. The sample yields just under 8,000 clones, 55% to 80% seen once. Sequencing input: memory CD4+ T cells from blood cultured with dendritic cells. Indicated subset: CD45RO+ memory T cells. All receptors come from a human donor in good health.

The rearrangement links TRBV19 to TRBJ2-1; tentative D call: TRBD1 (6 bases). Trimming shortened V by 4 bases and J by 1 base, and 11 bases separated the two germline ends. The germline CDR1 and CDR2 sequences are LNHDA and SQIVND (reference sequence). The CDR3 sequence is 15 residues long. The CDR3 protein is CASSSGQWSYNEQFF. DNA of the CDR3: TGTGCCAGTAGTAGCGGACAGTGGTCCTACAATGAGCAGTTCTTC.

The chain joins TRBV2 to TRBJ1-5; 11 positions match TRBD1. Germline CDR1 and CDR2: SNHLY and FYNNEI. This CDR3 has 17 amino acids. The J segment lost 2 bases and the V segment lost 7 bases, leaving 10 bases of the junction unmatched. The CDR3 is CASTGTGGRGGNQPQHF. DNA of the CDR3: TGTGCCAGCACCGGGACAGGGGGTCGCGGAGGCAATCAGCCCCAGCATTTT.

The chain is built from TRBV15 and TRBJ2-7; tentatively, D is TRBD1 (5 bases). The CDR3 consists of 13 residues. Germline CDR1 reads LNHNV; CDR2 reads YYDKDF (reference sequence). V gave up 0 bases and J gave up 6 bases, with 9 bases separating them. The CDR3 bases are TGTGCCACCAGCAGAGATTTTGGGGCCGAGCAGTACTTC. It specifies CATSRDFGAEQYF.

The J gene is TRBJ1-2, the V gene TRBV28, with a possible D match to TRBD1 (6 bases). Trimming pared 7 bases from V and 2 bases from J, leaving 11 bases between. The CDR3 is 13 residues long. Germline-derived CDR1 and CDR2 are MDHEN and SYDVKM. CDR3 residues: CASTQGQNYGYTF. CDR3 in DNA: TGTGCCAGCACCCAAGGACAGAACTATGGCTACACCTTC.

To note about this clone: Its ends do not fully match the called genes, so a read error is possible. The rearrangement joins TRBV7-7 to TRBJ2-1, with 8 bases aligning to TRBD1. Germline V gene sequence: CDR1 SSHAT, CDR2 FNYEAQ (reference sequence). The CDR3 is made up of 15 amino acids. The CDR3, as DNA: TGTGCTAGCAGCATGGACAGGGATTCCTACAATGAGCAGTTCTTC. Translated: CASSMDRDSYNEQFF.

This sequence joins TRBV19 and TRBJ2-7; TRBD2 matches 8 bases. This CDR3 has 15 residues. Germline CDR1 LNHDA, CDR2 SQIVND (reference sequence). With V trimmed by 5 bases and J by 2 bases, 8 bases remained unmatched. This chain's CDR3 is CASSVPGGGTYEQYF. CDR3 sequence (DNA): TGTGCCAGTAGTGTCCCCGGGGGGGGAACCTACGAGCAGTACTTC.

The V and J genes are TRBV7-2 and TRBJ1-3, with 12 positions matching TRBD1. CDR1 is SGHTA, CDR2 FQGNSA, per germline. This CDR3 has 17 residues. The V segment lost 6 bases and the J segment 7 bases; nucleotides outside the gene matches: 13. CDR3 amino acids: CASSQNPGQGAGNTIYF. The CDR3 coding sequence is TGTGCCAGCAGTCAAAATCCGGGACAGGGGGCCGGCAACACCATATATTTT.

The rearrangement joins TRBV7-9 to TRBJ2-1; 11 positions match TRBD2. CDR1 is SEHNR and CDR2 is FQNEAQ in the germline V gene (reference sequence). The V and J ends lost 6 bases and 8 bases, in that order; junction bases with no gene match: 6. The CDR3 runs 14 residues. CDR3 in amino acids: CASRVTSGGHEQFF. The CDR3 DNA sequence: TGTGCCAGCAGAGTCACTAGCGGGGGCCATGAGCAGTTCTTC.

The chain recombines TRBV5-6 with TRBJ1-5, with 7 bases lining up with TRBD1. Germline CDR1 reads SGHDT; CDR2 reads YYEEEE. The CDR3 totals 15 residues. Trimming took 0 bases from V and 6 from J; bases not matched to a gene: 6. The CDR3 DNA reads as TGTGCCAGCAGCTTGGGCAGGGGGGAGAGTCAGCCCCAGCATTTT. The encoded protein is CASSLGRGESQPQHF. The variable domain in full, completed from reference TRBV5-6 and TRBJ1-5, reads DAGVTQSPTHLIKTRGQQVTLRCSPKSGHDTVSWYQQALGQGPQFIFQYYEEEERQRGNFPDRFSGHQFPNYSSELNVNALLLGDSALYLCASSLGRGESQPQHFGDGTRLSIL.

The chain has TRBV7-9 and TRBJ2-4; a possible D gene is TRBD2 (5 bases). CDR1 is SEHNR, CDR2 FQNEAQ, per germline (reference sequence). The V end was cut by 2 bases, the J end by 5 bases, with 10 bases between. This CDR3 contains 14 residues. The CDR3 nucleotides are TGTGCCAGCAGCTTAAACGGGAACCAAAACATTCAGTACTTC. It is translated as CASSLNGNQNIQYF.

For the CDR3, the DNA is TGTGCCAGTAGTTTAAACCCCGGGACAGGGGGATCGGGCTACACCTTC. It specifies CASSLNPGTGGSGYTF. This chain connects TRBV19 to TRBJ1-2, with TRBD1 matching over 11 bases. V was clipped by 5 bases and J by 8 bases; unmatched bases: 13. CDR3 length equals 16 residues. Germline V CDR1 and CDR2: LNHDA, SQIVND (reference sequence).

The V gene is TRBV2, the J gene TRBJ1-2; no clear D gene. The CDR3 spans 14 residues. Germline assignment: CDR1 SNHLY and CDR2 FYNNEI. V lost 7 bases and J lost 2, with 14 bases in between. This CDR3 is CASIQARINYGYTF. DNA of the CDR3: TGTGCCAGCATTCAGGCAAGGATCAACTATGGCTACACCTTC.

The rearrangement joins TRBV7-2 to TRBJ1-3; the D is unclear. Germline CDR1 SGHTA, CDR2 FQGNSA. This CDR3 spans 15 amino acids. Trimming cost V 5 bases and J 2 bases, with 13 bases left between them. The CDR3 sequence is CASSPDGVPGNTIYF. The CDR3 DNA sequence: TGTGCCAGCAGCCCCGACGGGGTTCCTGGAAACACCATATATTTT.

The chain links TRBV6-1 to TRBJ2-5; 10 bases line up with TRBD1. Germline CDR1 is MNHNS and CDR2 is SASEGT. The CDR3 covers 13 residues. V lost 8 bases, J lost 7 bases, and 7 bases stayed unmatched. The CDR3 DNA sequence: TGTGCCAGCCGGGACAGGGGTTTGGGGACCCAGTACTTC. It yields the protein CASRDRGLGTQYF.

This clone was seen a handful of times. The chain has TRBV7-9 and TRBJ2-1; 9 bases map to TRBD2. Looked up from germline, CDR1 is SEHNR and CDR2 is FQNEAQ (reference sequence). V was clipped by 1 base and J by 5 bases; unmatched bases: 9. This CDR3 comprises 17 residues. The CDR3 DNA reads as TGTGCCAGCAGCTTAGAATCGGGCGGGGGGGTACACAATGAGCAGTTCTTC. It yields the protein CASSLESGGGVHNEQFF.

The genes are TRBV6-5 and TRBJ2-3; TRBD1 aligns across 8 bases. This CDR3 contains 15 residues. J was trimmed by 7 bases and V by 6 bases; bases with no gene match: 12. Per germline, CDR1 MNHEY and CDR2 SVGAGI. The CDR3 sequence: CASRAGQGWSNTQYF. The CDR3 DNA reads TGTGCCAGCAGAGCCGGACAGGGCTGGTCTAATACGCAGTATTTT.

The rearrangement links TRBV5-1 to TRBJ2-7, with 7 positions matching TRBD1. J gave up 3 bases and V 3 bases, and 6 bases lay outside the gene matches. CDR1 SGHRS and CDR2 YFSETQ come from the germline V gene. CDR3 size: 14 residues. The CDR3 bases are TGCGCCAGCAGCTCCGGACAGGTGGACTACGAGCAGTACTTC. Its protein product is CASSSGQVDYEQYF.

The chain uses TRBV6-5 and TRBJ1-2; D may be TRBD1 (6 bases). This CDR3 has 15 amino acids. With 11 bases removed from V and 4 bases from J, the gap between germline ends came to 23 bases. Germline CDR1 and CDR2: MNHEY and SVGAGI. The CDR3 DNA sequence: TGTGCCTCCATCGTGACGGACAGCTATTCCTATGGCTACACCTTC. Translating it yields CASIVTDSYSYGYTF.

The V and J genes are TRBV27 and TRBJ1-2; 9 bases line up with TRBD1. The germline CDR1 and CDR2 sequences are MNHEY and SMNVEV (reference sequence). CDR3 size: 13 residues. V lost 5 bases to trimming and J lost 8 bases; unmatched junction nucleotides: 6. The CDR3 reads CASSPGTGWGYTF. CDR3 sequence (DNA): TGTGCCAGCAGTCCAGGGACAGGGTGGGGCTACACCTTC.

This chain links TRBV6-5 with TRBJ1-2; TRBD1 matches 9 bases. Germline V gene lookup returns CDR1 MNHEY and CDR2 SVGAGI. The CDR3 has 14 residues. The junction had 10 bases not matched to a gene; V was cut back by 6 bases and J by 8 bases. The CDR3 coding sequence is TGTGCCAGCAGGACTGACAGGGGGGCACGGGGCTACACCTTC. The encoded protein is CASRTDRGARGYTF.

The chain joins TRBV7-2 to TRBJ2-7; TRBD1 agrees at 7 bases. Trimming cost V 3 bases and J 0 bases; bases outside gene matches: 5. Germline V gives CDR1 SGHTA, CDR2 FQGNSA. The CDR3 is 15 residues long. The CDR3 loop is CASSFPTGSSYEQYF. The CDR3 bases are TGTGCCAGCAGCTTTCCGACAGGGAGCTCCTACGAGCAGTACTTC.

The chain joins TRBV6-5 to TRBJ2-3, with D uncertain. Trimming stripped 5 bases from V and 5 bases from J, with 14 bases between. Per germline, CDR1 MNHEY and CDR2 SVGAGI. This CDR3 region has 14 residues. The CDR3 reads CASSVRYAGDTQYF. The CDR3 bases are TGTGCCAGCAGTGTTCGTTATGCCGGAGATACGCAGTATTTT.

The CDR3 DNA reads as TGTGCCAGCGCATCGAGCGGATCGCAGTATTTT. Its translation: CASASSGSQYF. V usage is TRBV5-4 and J usage is TRBJ2-3, with D possibly being TRBD2 (5 bases). Germline loops: CDR1 SGHNT, CDR2 YYREEE (reference sequence). The CDR3 runs 11 residues. V shed 7 bases and J shed 10 bases, with 13 bases lying between them.